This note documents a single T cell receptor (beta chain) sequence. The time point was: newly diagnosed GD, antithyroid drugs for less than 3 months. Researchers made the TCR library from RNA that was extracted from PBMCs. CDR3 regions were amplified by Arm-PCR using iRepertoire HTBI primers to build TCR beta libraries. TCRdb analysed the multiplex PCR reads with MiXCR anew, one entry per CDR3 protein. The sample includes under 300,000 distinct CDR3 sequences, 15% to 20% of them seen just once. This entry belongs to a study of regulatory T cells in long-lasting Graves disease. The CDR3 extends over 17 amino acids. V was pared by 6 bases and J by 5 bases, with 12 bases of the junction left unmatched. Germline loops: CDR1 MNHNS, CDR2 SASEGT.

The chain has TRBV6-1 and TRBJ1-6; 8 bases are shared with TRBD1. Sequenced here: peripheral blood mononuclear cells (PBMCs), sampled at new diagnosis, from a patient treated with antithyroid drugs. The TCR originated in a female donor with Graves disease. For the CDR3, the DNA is TGTGCCAGCAGGCGGACAGGGTGGGGGATAGATAATTCACCCCTCCACTTT. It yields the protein CASRRTGWGIDNSPLHF.